Shown below are 13 T cell receptor beta chains from a single sample sequenced in a study of cytomegalovirus exposure and HLA in healthy donors. Primers included in the PCR were 60 Vbeta and 13 Jbeta primers. Clones were read by immunoSEQ multiplex PCR, and TCRdb kept only the in-frame ones, dropping some. The sample shows 250,000 to 350,000 clones, 70% to 90% of them seen only once. Sequenced sample: PBMCs. The source of these receptors is a woman aged 18-29 years in good health and CMV-seronegative.

This clone showed up many times. DNA for the CDR3: TGTGCCAGCAGCAAAGCGCGGCATGGCTACACCTTC. This translates into CASSKARHGYTF. The J gene is TRBJ1-2, the V gene TRBV21-1. TRBV21-1 is termed a pseudogene. The CDR3 has 12 amino acids.

The chain employs TRBV5-1 and TRBJ2-7; D might be TRBD1 (6 bases). The CDR3 is 15 residues long. V was pared by 3 bases and J by 5 bases, with 18 bases between. Germline CDR1 is SGHRS and CDR2 is YFSETQ. This CDR3 reads CASSSTGFRSDEQYF. The CDR3 coding sequence is TGCGCCAGCAGCTCTACAGGGTTTCGGTCCGACGAGCAGTACTTC.

This clone was found a few times. The V and J genes are TRBV25-1 and TRBJ1-5; 9 nucleotides agree with TRBD1. This CDR3 has 15 residues. J was trimmed by 4 bases and V by 3 bases; bases with no gene match: 4. Germline CDR1 is MGHDK and CDR2 is SYGVNS. Here the CDR3 DNA reads TGTGCCAGCAGTGATGGGGACAGGGCGAATCAGCCCCAGCATTTT. The encoded protein is CASSDGDRANQPQHF.

The chain employs TRBV10-2 and TRBJ1-5; perhaps TRBD1 as D (6 bases). This CDR3 contains 15 residues. Germline V CDR1 and CDR2: WSHSY, SAAADI. Trimming took off 7 bases at V and 0 bases at J, with 13 bases between the two ends. This CDR3 is CASTAGEYSNQPQHF. DNA for the CDR3: TGCGCCAGCACGGCAGGGGAATATAGCAATCAGCCCCAGCATTTT.

This chain joins TRBV6-6 and TRBJ1-4; 7 bases map to TRBD1. Per the germline V gene, CDR1 is MNHNY and CDR2 is SVGAGI (reference sequence). Germline trimming cut 7 bases from V and 4 bases from J; bases unmatched to any gene: 6. This CDR3 region has 14 residues. The chain's CDR3 is CASIRDSVNEKLFF. CDR3 sequence (DNA): TGTGCCAGCATTCGGGACAGCGTTAATGAAAAACTGTTTTTT.

The chain couples TRBV13 to TRBJ2-1, with 8 bases fitting TRBD2. V lost 1 base and J lost 7; bases outside the gene matches: 6. Germline CDR1 is PRHDT and CDR2 is FYEKMQ (reference sequence). The CDR3 is 15 amino acids. DNA for the CDR3: TGTGCCAGCAGCTTAGCGGGGGGGAAAGGGAATGAGCAGTTCTTC. It specifies CASSLAGGKGNEQFF.

The chain uses TRBV5-4 and TRBJ1-2, with 7 bases that match TRBD1. The CDR3 has 14 amino acids. Losses at the gene ends were 4 bases for V and 2 bases for J; bases not matched to a gene: 5. CDR1 SGHNT and CDR2 YYREEE come from the germline V gene (reference sequence). CDR3 DNA: TGTGCCAGCAGCCCCGGGACAGTGAACTATGGCTACACCTTC. Amino acid sequence: CASSPGTVNYGYTF.

A few counts support this clone. V gene TRBV29-1 combines with J gene TRBJ2-7, with D possibly being TRBD2 (5 bases). The CDR3 consists of 12 residues. The ends were cut back, 5 bases at V and 0 bases at J, with 8 bases in the middle. Germline loops: CDR1 SQVTM, CDR2 ANQGSEA. As DNA, the CDR3 is TGCAGCGTTCGAGCGGCCTCCTACGAGCAGTACTTC. Its translation: CSVRAASYEQYF.

The chain uses TRBV27 and TRBJ1-2, with 8 bases aligning to TRBD1. After removal of 5 bases from V and 6 bases from J, the junction contained 8 bases not matched to a gene. The CDR3 is made up of 14 amino acids. The germline gives CDR1 MNHEY, CDR2 SMNVEV (reference sequence). CDR3 in DNA: TGTGCCAGCAGTACGACTCCAGGGGGCGATGGCTACACCTTC. As protein: CASSTTPGGDGYTF.

This chain connects TRBV5-6 to TRBJ2-1, with a weak D call TRBD2 (6 bases). Germline assignment: CDR1 SGHDT and CDR2 YYEEEE. This CDR3 has 18 residues. The ends were cut back, 4 bases at V and 3 bases at J, with 23 bases in the middle. CDR3 sequence: CASSNRDSPALYYNEQFF. DNA for the CDR3: TGTGCCAGCAGCAACCGGGACTCCCCGGCCCTCTACTACAATGAGCAGTTCTTC.

The chain uses TRBV6-5 and TRBJ1-2; D remains unclear. The CDR3 loop spans 13 amino acids. The germline V gene has CDR1 MNHEY and CDR2 SVGAGI. V lost 6 bases and J lost 4, with 12 bases in between. The CDR3 nucleotides read TGTGCCAGCAGCCCCGGCGGAATCTATGGCTACACCTTC. This encodes CASSPGGIYGYTF.

The chain recombines TRBV18 with TRBJ1-2; 8 nucleotides align to TRBD1. CDR1 and CDR2 (germline): KGHSH, LQKENI. V lost 5 bases to trimming and J lost 3 bases; unmatched junction nucleotides: 5. The CDR3 runs 14 residues. CDR3 sequence: CASSVGTGDYGYTF. The CDR3 DNA sequence: TGTGCCAGCTCAGTGGGGACAGGAGACTATGGCTACACCTTC.

V and J are TRBV5-4 and TRBJ2-3, with 16 bases fitting TRBD2. Germline-derived CDR1 and CDR2 are SGHNT and YYREEE (reference sequence). V was clipped by 5 bases and J by 2 bases; unmatched bases: 14. The CDR3 totals 20 residues. CDR3 sequence: CASRGSGTSGGAVNTDTQYF. CDR3 DNA: TGTGCCAGCAGGGGGTCCGGGACTAGCGGGGGGGCAGTCAACACAGATACGCAGTATTTT.